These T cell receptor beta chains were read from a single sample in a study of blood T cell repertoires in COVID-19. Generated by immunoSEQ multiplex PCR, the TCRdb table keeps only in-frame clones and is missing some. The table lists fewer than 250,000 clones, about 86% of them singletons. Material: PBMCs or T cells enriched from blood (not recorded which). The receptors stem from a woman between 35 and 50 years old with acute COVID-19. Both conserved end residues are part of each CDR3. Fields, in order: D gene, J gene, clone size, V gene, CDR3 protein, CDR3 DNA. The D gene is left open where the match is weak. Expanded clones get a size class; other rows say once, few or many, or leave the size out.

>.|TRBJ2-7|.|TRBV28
CASTASFYEQYF
TGTGCCAGCACGGCTAGTTTCTACGAGCAGTACTTC
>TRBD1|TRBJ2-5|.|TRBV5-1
CASSSTWTGEGETQYF
TGCGCCAGCAGCTCTACCTGGACAGGCGAGGGAGAGACCCAGTACTTC
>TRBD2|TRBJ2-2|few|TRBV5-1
CASSGAGREGLPQNTGELFF
TGCGCCAGCAGCGGGGCGGGACGGGAGGGCCTGCCACAGAACACCGGGGAGCTGTTTTTT
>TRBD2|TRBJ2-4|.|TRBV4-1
CASRSGLAGSAKNIQYF
TGCGCCAGCAGAAGTGGGCTAGCGGGTTCAGCCAAAAACATTCAGTACTTC
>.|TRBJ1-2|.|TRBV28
CASSPTGQYGYTF
TGTGCCAGCAGCCCGACAGGTCAATATGGCTACACCTTC
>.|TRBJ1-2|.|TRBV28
CASTPRGPSLYGYTF
TGTGCCAGCACCCCCCGCGGGCCCTCCCTCTATGGCTACACCTTC
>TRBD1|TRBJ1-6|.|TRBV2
CASSEGGQGRSPLHF
TGTGCCAGCAGTGAAGGGGGACAGGGTAGATCACCCCTCCACTTT
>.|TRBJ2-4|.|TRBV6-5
CASRNSQGYGNIQYF
TGTGCCAGCAGAAACTCACAGGGTTACGGAAACATTCAGTACTTC
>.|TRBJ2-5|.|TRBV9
CASSVGSRTGETQYF
TGTGCCAGCAGCGTAGGTTCCCGAACGGGAGAGACCCAGTACTTC
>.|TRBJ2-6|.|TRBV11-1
CASGQISGANVLTF
TGTGCCAGCGGACAGATCTCTGGGGCCAACGTCCTGACTTTC
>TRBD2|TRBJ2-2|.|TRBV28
CASSLGTSGRTGELFF
TGTGCCAGCAGTCTCGGGACTAGCGGGAGAACCGGGGAGCTGTTTTTT
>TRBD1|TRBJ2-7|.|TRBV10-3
CAISGSTDRGHYEQYF
TGTGCCATCAGCGGATCCACGGACAGGGGGCACTACGAGCAGTACTTC
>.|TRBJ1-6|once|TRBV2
CAGQGQSYNSPLHF
TGTGCCGGCCAGGGACAAAGCTATAATTCACCCCTCCACTTT
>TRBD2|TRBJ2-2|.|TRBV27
CASIRLAGAGELFF
TGTGCCAGCATTCGACTAGCGGGAGCCGGGGAGCTGTTTTTT
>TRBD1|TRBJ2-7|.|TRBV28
CASSLGGQGRNEQYF
TGTGCCAGCAGTTTGGGGGGACAGGGTCGGAACGAGCAGTACTTC
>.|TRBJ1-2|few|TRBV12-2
CASRLGTNYGYTF
TGTGCAAGTCGCTTAGGGACAAACTATGGCTACACCTTC
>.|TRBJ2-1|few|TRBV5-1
CASSPDTDYNEQFF
TGCGCCAGCAGCCCGGACACGGACTACAATGAGCAGTTCTTC
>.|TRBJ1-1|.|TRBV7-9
CASSPGAVGTEAFF
TGTGCCAGCAGCCCTGGGGCAGTCGGCACTGAAGCTTTCTTT
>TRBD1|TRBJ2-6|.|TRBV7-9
CASRMDRAFGANVLTF
TGTGCCAGCAGAATGGACAGGGCCTTTGGGGCCAACGTCCTGACTTTC
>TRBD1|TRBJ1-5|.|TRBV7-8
CASSPIGQGAVFQPQHF
TGTGCCAGCAGCCCCATCGGGCAGGGGGCAGTGTTTCAGCCCCAGCATTTT
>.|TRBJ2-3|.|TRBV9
CASSVAGWRGTDTQYF
TGTGCCAGCAGCGTAGCTGGGTGGAGGGGCACAGATACGCAGTATTTT
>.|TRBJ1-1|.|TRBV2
CASTAQRLNTEAFF
TGTGCCAGCACGGCGCAGCGCCTGAACACTGAAGCTTTCTTT
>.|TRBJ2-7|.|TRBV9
CASSVERGPSYEQYF
TGTGCCAGCAGCGTAGAAAGGGGTCCCTCCTACGAGCAGTACTTC
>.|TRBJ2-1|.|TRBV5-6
CASSLMTGQINNEQFF
TGTGCCAGCAGCTTGATGACAGGCCAAATCAACAATGAGCAGTTCTTC
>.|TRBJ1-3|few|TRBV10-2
CASSPGQLGNTIYF
TGCGCCAGCAGTCCCGGACAGCTTGGAAACACCATATATTTT
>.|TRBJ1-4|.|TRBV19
CASRPGWTNEKLFF
TGTGCCAGTAGGCCAGGGTGGACTAATGAAAAACTGTTTTTT
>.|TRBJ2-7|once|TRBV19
CASTPSHSYEQYF
TGTGCCAGTACCCCTAGTCACTCCTACGAGCAGTACTTC
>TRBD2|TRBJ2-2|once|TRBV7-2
CASSLGSGRPNTGELFF
TGTGCCAGCAGCTTAGGTAGCGGGAGACCTAACACCGGGGAGCTGTTTTTT
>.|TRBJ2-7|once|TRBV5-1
CASSLNQGWGQYF
TGCGCCAGCAGCTTGAATCAGGGATGGGGGCAGTACTTC